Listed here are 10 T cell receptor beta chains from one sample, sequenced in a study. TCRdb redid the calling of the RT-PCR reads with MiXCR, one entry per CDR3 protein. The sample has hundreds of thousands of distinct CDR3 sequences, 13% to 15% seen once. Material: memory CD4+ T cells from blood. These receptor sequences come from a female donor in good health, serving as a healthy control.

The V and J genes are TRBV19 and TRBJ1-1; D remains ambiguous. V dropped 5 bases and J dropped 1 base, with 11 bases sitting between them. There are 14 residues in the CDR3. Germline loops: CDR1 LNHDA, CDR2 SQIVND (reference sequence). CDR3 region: CASSWASSNTEAFF. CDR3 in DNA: TGTGCCAGTAGTTGGGCCTCGTCGAACACTGAAGCTTTCTTT.

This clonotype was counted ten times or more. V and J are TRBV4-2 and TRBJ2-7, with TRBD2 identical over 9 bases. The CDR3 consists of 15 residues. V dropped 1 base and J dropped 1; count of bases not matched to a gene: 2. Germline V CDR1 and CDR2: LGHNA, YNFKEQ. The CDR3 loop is CASSQGAGGSYEQYF. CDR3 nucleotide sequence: TGTGCCAGCAGCCAAGGTGCGGGAGGGTCCTACGAGCAGTACTTC.

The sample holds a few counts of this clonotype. CDR3: CASSFDGGPYNEQFF. For the CDR3, the DNA is TGTGCCAGCAGTTTTGACGGGGGTCCTTACAATGAGCAGTTCTTC. This rearrangement joins TRBV12-3 or TRBV12-4 to TRBJ2-1; D perhaps matches TRBD2 (6 bases). V dropped 3 bases and J dropped 4 bases, with 13 bases sitting between them. The CDR3 extends over 15 amino acids.

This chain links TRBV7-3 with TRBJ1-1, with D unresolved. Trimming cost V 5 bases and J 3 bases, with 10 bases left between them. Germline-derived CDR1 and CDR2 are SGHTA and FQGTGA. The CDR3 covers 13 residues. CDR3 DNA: TGTGCCAGCAGCCTTACACCCTACACTGAAGCTTTCTTT. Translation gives CASSLTPYTEAFF.

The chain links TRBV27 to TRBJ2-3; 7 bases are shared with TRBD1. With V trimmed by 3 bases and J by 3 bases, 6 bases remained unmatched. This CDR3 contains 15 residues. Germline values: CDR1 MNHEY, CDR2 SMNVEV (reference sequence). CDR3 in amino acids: CASSFEGAGTDTQYF. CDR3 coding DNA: TGTGCCAGCAGTTTTGAGGGGGCAGGGACAGATACGCAGTATTTT.

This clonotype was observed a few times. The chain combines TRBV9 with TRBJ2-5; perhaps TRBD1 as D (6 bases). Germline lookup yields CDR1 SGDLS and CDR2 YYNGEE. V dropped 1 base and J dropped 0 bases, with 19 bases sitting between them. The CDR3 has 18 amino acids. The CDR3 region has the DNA TGTGCCAGCAGCGTACGTGGGGGCAGGGCCTACGACCAAGAGACCCAGTACTTC. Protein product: CASSVRGGRAYDQETQYF.

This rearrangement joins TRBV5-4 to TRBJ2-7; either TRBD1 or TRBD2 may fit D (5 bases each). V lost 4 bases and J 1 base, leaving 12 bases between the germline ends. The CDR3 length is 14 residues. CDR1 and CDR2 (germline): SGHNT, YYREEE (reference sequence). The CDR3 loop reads CASSRGGVSYEQYF. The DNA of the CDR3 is TGTGCCAGCAGCCGGGGCGGCGTATCCTACGAGCAGTACTTC.

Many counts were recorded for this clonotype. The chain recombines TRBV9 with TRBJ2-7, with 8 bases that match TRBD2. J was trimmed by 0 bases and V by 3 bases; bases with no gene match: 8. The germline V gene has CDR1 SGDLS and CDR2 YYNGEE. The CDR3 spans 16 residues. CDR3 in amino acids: CASSGGTSGHSYEQYF. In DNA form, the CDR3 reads TGTGCCAGCAGCGGGGGAACTAGCGGCCACTCCTACGAGCAGTACTTC.

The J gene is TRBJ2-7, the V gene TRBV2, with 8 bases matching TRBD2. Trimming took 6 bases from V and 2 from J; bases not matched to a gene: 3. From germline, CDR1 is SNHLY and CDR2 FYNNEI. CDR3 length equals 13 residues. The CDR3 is CASRRLAPYEQYF. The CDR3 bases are TGTGCCAGCAGGAGACTAGCGCCCTACGAGCAGTACTTC.

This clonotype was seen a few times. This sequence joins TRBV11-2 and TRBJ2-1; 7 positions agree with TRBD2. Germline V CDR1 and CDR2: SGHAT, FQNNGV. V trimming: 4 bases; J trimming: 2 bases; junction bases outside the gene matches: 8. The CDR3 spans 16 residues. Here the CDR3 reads CASSWKSGTTYNEQFF. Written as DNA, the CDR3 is TGTGCCAGCAGCTGGAAAAGCGGGACCACCTACAATGAGCAGTTCTTC.